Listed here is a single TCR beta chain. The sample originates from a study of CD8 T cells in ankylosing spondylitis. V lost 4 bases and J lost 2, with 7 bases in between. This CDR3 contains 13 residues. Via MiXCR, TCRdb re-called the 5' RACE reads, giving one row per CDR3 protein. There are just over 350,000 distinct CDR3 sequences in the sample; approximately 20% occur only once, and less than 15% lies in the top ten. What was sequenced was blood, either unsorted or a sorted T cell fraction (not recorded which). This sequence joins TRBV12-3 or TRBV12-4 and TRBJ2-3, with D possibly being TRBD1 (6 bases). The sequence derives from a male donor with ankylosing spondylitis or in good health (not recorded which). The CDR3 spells CASSWGPTDTQYF. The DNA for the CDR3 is TGTGCCAGCAGTTGGGGGCCCACAGATACGCAGTATTTT.